The clone carrying this T cell receptor (beta chain) rates as medium-sized. The antigen is unknown. One junction end disagrees with the germline gene, perhaps due to a read error. Each CDR3 protein gets one entry after TCRdb re-called the 5' RACE reads with MiXCR. The data contain roughly 10,000 distinct CDR3 sequences, over 25% of them singletons. Germline V gene data show CDR1 as SEHNR and CDR2 as FQNEAQ (reference sequence). CDR3 length: 13 residues. Treg sorting used a CD4+CD25+CD127-/low gate. Whole-study findings and limits: Larger-cohort validation covered only one TCR beta V-J rearrangement.

This rearrangement joins TRBV7-9 to TRBJ1-6; the D is unclear. The clonotype originates from a female donor with breast cancer. Specimen: Tregs sorted from a lymph node. DNA of the CDR3: TGTGCCGGCAGCCCGGGATATAATTCACCCCTCCACTTT. It codes for CAGSPGYNSPLHF.